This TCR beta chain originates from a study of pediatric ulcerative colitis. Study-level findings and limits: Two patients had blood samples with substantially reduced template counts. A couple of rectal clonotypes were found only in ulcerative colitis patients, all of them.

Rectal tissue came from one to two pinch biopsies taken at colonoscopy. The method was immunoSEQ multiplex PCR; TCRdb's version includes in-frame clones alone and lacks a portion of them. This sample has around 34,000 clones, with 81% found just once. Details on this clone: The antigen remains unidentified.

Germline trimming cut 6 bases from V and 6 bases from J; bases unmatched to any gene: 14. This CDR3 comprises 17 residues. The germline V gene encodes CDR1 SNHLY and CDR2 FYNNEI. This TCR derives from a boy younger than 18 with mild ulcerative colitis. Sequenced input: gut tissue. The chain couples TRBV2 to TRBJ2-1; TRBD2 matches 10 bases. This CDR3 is CASRLIGGAGGSNEQFF. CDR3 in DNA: TGTGCCAGCAGGCTCATAGGTGGAGCGGGGGGGTCCAATGAGCAGTTCTTC.